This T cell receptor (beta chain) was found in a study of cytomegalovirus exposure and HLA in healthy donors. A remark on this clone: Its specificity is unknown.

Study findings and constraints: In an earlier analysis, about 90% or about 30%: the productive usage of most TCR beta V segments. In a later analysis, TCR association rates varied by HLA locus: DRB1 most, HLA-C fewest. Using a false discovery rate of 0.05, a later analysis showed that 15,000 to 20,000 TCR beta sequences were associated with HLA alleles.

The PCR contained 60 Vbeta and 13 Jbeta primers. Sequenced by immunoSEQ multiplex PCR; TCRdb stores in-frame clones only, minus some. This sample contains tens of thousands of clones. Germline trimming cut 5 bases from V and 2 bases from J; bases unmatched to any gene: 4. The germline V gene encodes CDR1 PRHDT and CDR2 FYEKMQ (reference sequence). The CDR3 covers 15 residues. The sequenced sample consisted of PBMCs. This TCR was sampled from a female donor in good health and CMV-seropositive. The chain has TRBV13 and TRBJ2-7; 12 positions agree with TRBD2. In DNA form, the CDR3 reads TGTGCCAGCAGCGGACGGACTAGCGGGACCTACGAGCAGTACTTC. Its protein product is CASSGRTSGTYEQYF.